Presented here are 25 T cell receptor beta chains from one specimen sequenced in a study of T cell repertoires in cytomegalovirus infection (dated by TCRdb to between 2017 and 2020). Sequenced using an Illumina HiSeq 1500. In TCRdb, the public reads were trimmed at Q25 with fastp and aligned with MiXCR, with productive beta chains retained. Rows with a matching CDR3 protein are joined into one entry that keeps the most common DNA and genes. For this sample there are about 530,000 distinct CDR3 sequences; about 30% appear just once. Roughly an eighth of the sample lies in the top ten. Sequencing was done on a sample of PBMCs. Source of these receptors: a human donor in good health (CMV status not recorded). Some clones in this sample may be carry-over from other donors' samples.

This clonotype showed up just a few times. The chain joins TRBV28 to TRBJ1-4, with D possibly being TRBD1 (5 bases). CDR1 and CDR2 (germline): MDHEN, SYDVKM. The CDR3 spans 14 residues. Between the trimmed V and J ends, which lost 4 bases and 8 bases, there was a span of 14 bases. CDR3 region: CASSSPPGVEKLFF. CDR3 coding DNA: TGTGCCAGCAGTTCCCCCCCGGGGGTGGAAAAACTGTTTTTT.

This chain joins TRBV19 and TRBJ2-7, with D tentatively TRBD2 (7 bases). CDR1 LNHDA and CDR2 SQIVND come from the germline V gene (reference sequence). V lost 8 bases and J lost 4, with 24 bases in between. CDR3 size: 16 residues. The CDR3 region has the DNA TGTGCCAGTTCAATATCCCAGGGGTCCGGGAGGTACGAGCAGTACTTC. Protein: CASSISQGSGRYEQYF.

This clonotype has a handful of counts. V is TRBV14 and J is TRBJ2-1; D uncertain. The CDR3 length is 11 residues. The germline CDR1 and CDR2 sequences are SGHDN and FVKESK. The V end lost 2 bases, the J end lost 8 bases, and 4 bases lay between the germline ends. The CDR3 spells CASSQIHEQFF. DNA of the CDR3: TGTGCCAGCAGCCAAATTCATGAGCAGTTCTTC.

This chain connects TRBV18 to TRBJ2-7, with D perhaps TRBD1 (5 bases). The V and J ends lost 2 bases and 6 bases respectively, with 11 bases between them. CDR3 length: 13 residues. CDR1 is KGHSH and CDR2 is LQKENI in the germline V gene. The chain's CDR3 is CASSPGAQSEQYV. CDR3 sequence (DNA): TGTGCCAGCTCACCAGGGGCGCAGAGCGAGCAGTACGTC.

The chain employs TRBV6-2 or TRBV6-3 and TRBJ1-5, with TRBD1 identical over 8 bases. Germline lookup yields CDR1 MNHEY and CDR2 SVGEGT. The CDR3 is 16 residues long. V trimming: 6 bases; J trimming: 6 bases; junction bases outside the gene matches: 13. CDR3 sequence (DNA): TGTGCCAGCAGCTCCTGGGGGACAGGAAAAAGTCAGCCCCAGCATTTT. Translation: CASSSWGTGKSQPQHF.

As regards this clonotype: The missing conserved phenylalanine or tryptophan at the end of this CDR3 makes a read error likely. The genes are TRBV19 and TRBJ1-2; D unclear. The V end lost 5 bases, the J end lost 2 bases, and 15 bases lay between the germline ends. The germline V gene encodes CDR1 LNHDA and CDR2 SQIVND (reference sequence). CDR3 length: 15 amino acids. The CDR3 loop reads CASSSTARLNYGYTL. The CDR3 DNA reads as TGTGCCAGTAGTTCCACGGCCCGGTTGAACTATGGCTACACCTTA.

This clonotype has just a few counts. The chain combines TRBV6-2 or TRBV6-3 with TRBJ1-5; the D gene is possibly TRBD1 (5 bases). The CDR3 has 16 residues. Germline V CDR1 and CDR2: MNHEY, SVGEGT. V lost 2 bases, J lost 7 bases, and 18 bases lay in between. DNA for the CDR3: TGTGCCAGCAGTTACCCTCGCGGGGGTAATGGACAGCCCCAGCATTTT. This translates into CASSYPRGGNGQPQHF.

This clonotype was recorded a few times. The chain couples TRBV10-2 to TRBJ1-2, with D unresolved. The V and J ends lost 5 bases and 8 bases respectively, with 18 bases between them. The germline CDR1 and CDR2 sequences are WSHSY and SAAADI. There are 14 residues in the CDR3. The CDR3 is CASSPGLNMGGYTF. The CDR3 DNA is TGCGCCAGCAGTCCGGGCCTTAACATGGGAGGCTACACCTTC.

This clonotype was detected only a few times. The chain is built from TRBV13 and TRBJ2-1; 12 positions match TRBD2. The CDR3 has 15 residues. CDR1 and CDR2 from the germline V gene are PRHDT and FYEKMQ (reference sequence). The V and J ends lost 6 bases and 6 bases, in that order; junction bases with no gene match: 6. The CDR3 protein is CASSSGLAGRNEQFF. The CDR3 region has the DNA TGTGCCAGCAGTTCAGGACTAGCGGGACGCAATGAGCAGTTCTTC.

This clonotype was found a few times. The CDR3 is CSARPWGQTYEQYF. CDR3 sequence (DNA): TGCAGTGCTAGACCTTGGGGCCAGACCTACGAGCAGTACTTC. The chain links TRBV20-1 to TRBJ2-7, with TRBD1 as a possible D gene (5 bases). The V end was cut by 2 bases, the J end by 2 bases, with 13 bases between. The V gene's germline CDR1 is DFQATT and CDR2 SNEGSKA (reference sequence). The CDR3 totals 14 residues.

This clonotype was counted between two and nine times. The rearrangement uses TRBV18 and TRBJ1-1; the match to TRBD1 covers 9 bases. Germline V gene sequence: CDR1 KGHSH, CDR2 LQKENI. This CDR3 is built from 18 residues. J gave up 4 bases and V 4 bases, and 16 bases lay outside the gene matches. CDR3 nucleotides: TGTGCCAGCTCACTACTTGTCCCGGGACAGGGTCCGGGCACTGAAGCTTTCTTT. Translated, it gives CASSLLVPGQGPGTEAFF. The variable domain in full, with the rest retrieved from reference TRBV18 and TRBJ1-1, is NAGVMQNPRHLVRRRGQEARLRCSPMKGHSHVYWYRQLPEEGLKFMVYLQKENIIDESGMPKERFSAEFPKEGPSILRIQQVVRGDSAAYFCASSLLVPGQGPGTEAFFGQGTRLTVV.

The gene calls are TRBV9 and TRBJ1-6; the D is unclear. V was cut by 1 base and J by 8 bases, with 10 bases left in between. CDR1 is SGDLS, CDR2 YYNGEE, per germline. The CDR3 runs 14 residues. The CDR3 protein is CASSVRQIDSPLHF. In nucleotides, the CDR3 is TGTGCCAGCAGCGTACGGCAGATTGATTCACCCCTCCACTTT.

In its sample, this clonotype was seen many times. This sequence joins TRBV28 and TRBJ1-3; D call uncertain. CDR1 and CDR2 (germline): MDHEN, SYDVKM. With 1 base removed from V and 3 bases from J, the gap between germline ends came to 4 bases. This CDR3 has 13 residues. The CDR3 loop is CASSLSNGNTIYF. The CDR3 DNA sequence: TGTGCCAGCAGTTTATCCAATGGAAACACCATATATTTT.

The chain has TRBV12-5 and TRBJ1-4; D call uncertain. CDR3 length equals 13 residues. From germline, CDR1 is LGHNT and CDR2 FRNRAP. V was cut by 7 bases and J by 7 bases, with 13 bases left in between. The CDR3 spells CASARVGGEKLFF. CDR3 DNA: TGTGCTAGTGCTCGCGTGGGTGGTGAAAAACTGTTTTTT.

The J gene is TRBJ2-1, the V gene TRBV29-1; possibly TRBD2 for D (7 bases). This CDR3 has 13 amino acids. V was clipped by 8 bases and J by 2 bases, with 13 bases between them. The V gene's germline CDR1 is SQVTM and CDR2 ANQGSEA. The CDR3 sequence is CSTKRDTYNEQFF. DNA of the CDR3: TGCAGCACTAAGCGGGACACCTACAATGAGCAGTTCTTC.

Details on this clonotype: An end of the junction differs from the germline gene, which may be a read error. The chain carries TRBV6-5 and TRBJ1-4; D gene ambiguous. Germline lookup yields CDR1 MNHEY and CDR2 SVGAGI. The CDR3 consists of 14 residues. CDR3 in amino acids: CGSSFHGRLEKLFF. The CDR3 coding sequence is TGTGGCAGCAGTTTTCATGGACGTCTGGAAAAACTGTTTTTT.

The chain combines TRBV19 with TRBJ1-5, with a possible D match to TRBD1 (5 bases). Germline V gene lookup returns CDR1 LNHDA and CDR2 SQIVND (reference sequence). CDR3 length: 13 amino acids. The V and J ends lost 10 bases and 1 base respectively, with 11 bases between them. The DNA of the CDR3 is TGTGCCACAGAAGACAGAAGCAATCAGCCCCAGCATTTT. Its translation: CATEDRSNQPQHF.

This clonotype was observed a few times. This rearrangement joins TRBV2 to TRBJ2-1; D might be TRBD1 or TRBD2, each matching 5 bases. The CDR3 is 15 amino acids. V was trimmed by 4 bases and J by 0 bases, leaving 10 bases between them. The germline V gene encodes CDR1 SNHLY and CDR2 FYNNEI. In DNA form, the CDR3 reads TGTGCCAGCAGTGTTAGAGGGGTCTCCTACAATGAGCAGTTCTTC. Translated, it gives CASSVRGVSYNEQFF.

The chain employs TRBV20-1 and TRBJ2-5, with 8 bases lining up with TRBD2. Germline-derived CDR1 and CDR2 are DFQATT and SNEGSKA (reference sequence). This CDR3 region has 13 residues. With 3 bases clipped from V and 2 bases from J, the junction kept 2 bases outside the gene matches. The CDR3 reads CSASLAGQETQYF. Written as DNA, the CDR3 is TGCAGTGCTAGCTTAGCGGGACAAGAGACCCAGTACTTC.

The chain recombines TRBV7-9 with TRBJ2-1; no clear D. The CDR3 runs 13 residues. Trimming removed 3 bases at V and 6 bases at J, with 9 bases between. The V gene's germline CDR1 is SEHNR and CDR2 FQNEAQ (reference sequence). In DNA form, the CDR3 reads TGTGCCAGCAGCTTTAGCTCCGGCAATGAGCAGTTCTTC. This translates into CASSFSSGNEQFF.

This clonotype was seen only a few times. This rearrangement joins TRBV6-1 to TRBJ1-6; D not certain. There are 17 residues in the CDR3. V lost 7 bases and J lost 7, with 23 bases in between. Germline-derived CDR1 and CDR2 are MNHNS and SASEGT. In nucleotides, the CDR3 is TGTGCCAGCACTGTCGCCGGCTGGACTGGGAGCAATTCACCCCTCCACTTT. Amino acids: CASTVAGWTGSNSPLHF.

This chain connects TRBV20-1 to TRBJ1-5; 7 bases are shared with TRBD1. The germline CDR1 and CDR2 sequences are DFQATT and SNEGSKA (reference sequence). This CDR3 comprises 14 residues. V gave up 4 bases and J gave up 2 bases; unmatched junction bases: 5. The DNA of the CDR3 is TGCAGTGCTACACAGGGGAATGGCAATCAGCCCCAGCATTTT. Its translation: CSATQGNGNQPQHF.

The table lists this clonotype with a few counts. This chain joins TRBV7-9 and TRBJ2-1; D is unclear. Trimming removed 3 bases from V and 7 bases from J, with 10 bases in between. The CDR3 spans 13 residues. Germline V gene data show CDR1 as SEHNR and CDR2 as FQNEAQ (reference sequence). CDR3 protein: CASSFEGMNEQFF. CDR3 in DNA: TGTGCCAGCAGCTTCGAAGGGATGAATGAGCAGTTCTTC.

The chain has TRBV10-3 and TRBJ1-1; D gene uncertain. Germline lookup yields CDR1 ENHRY and CDR2 SYGVKD. CDR3 length: 13 residues. Trimming stripped 0 bases from V and 2 bases from J, with 4 bases between. CDR3 DNA: TGTGCCATCAGTGAGTCCGGTAACACTGAAGCTTTCTTT. It is translated as CAISESGNTEAFF.

This clonotype was counted many times. V gene TRBV11-3 combines with J gene TRBJ2-3, with D possibly TRBD2 on 5 matching bases. The V gene's germline CDR1 is SGHNT and CDR2 YENEEA. Trimming stripped 3 bases from V and 4 bases from J, with 17 bases between. The CDR3 runs 16 residues. CDR3 coding DNA: TGTGCCAGCAGCTTCACCACCCGAACCGGGGCAGATACGCAGTATTTT. It specifies CASSFTTRTGADTQYF.